Listed below are T cell receptor beta chains from one sample, sequenced in a study of long-term antiretroviral therapy in people with HIV. Sequenced by immunoSEQ multiplex PCR; TCRdb stores in-frame clones only, minus some. The data contain about 12,000 clones, approximately 80% of them seen just once; the ten biggest clones take up 15% to 20%. The material sequenced was unsorted PBMCs, taken 0.5 years before starting antiretroviral therapy. These receptor sequences come from a woman aged 40 to 55 with HIV. The CDR3 runs from the conserved cysteine through the conserved F or W. The order of the fields is V gene, J gene, D gene, clone size, CDR3 length, CDR3 DNA, CDR3 protein. D genes are given only for firm matches. Part of the rows lack a size; the others show once, few, many or a class for expanded clones.

>TRBV2|TRBJ1-1|.|.|11
TGTGCCAGCGCAGTGAACACTGAAGCTTTCTTT
CASAVNTEAFF
>TRBV6-5|TRBJ1-1|.|.|10
TGTGCCAGCAGTTACGGCGAAGCTTTCTTT
CASSYGEAFF
>TRBV7-2|TRBJ2-1|.|.|12
TGTGCCAGCAGCTTCTTGGCTAGGTTCCAGTTCTTC
CASSFLARFQFF
>TRBV30|TRBJ1-3|TRBD1|.|14
TGTGCCTGGGGAGCCGGGACAGGGCTAAACACCATATATTTT
CAWGAGTGLNTIYF
>TRBV5-1|TRBJ2-5|.|.|14
TGCGCCAGCAGGGCGGCTGGGGGGTCAGAGACCCAGTACTTC
CASRAAGGSETQYF
>TRBV5-6|TRBJ1-2|.|hyperexpanded|13
TGTGCCAGCAGCCCCACCGAGTACTATGGCTACACCTTC
CASSPTEYYGYTF
>TRBV2|TRBJ2-7|.|.|14
TGTGCCAGCAGTGTACAGGTTTACTCCTACGAGCAGTACTTC
CASSVQVYSYEQYF
>TRBV6-6|TRBJ1-2|TRBD1|.|13
TGTGCCAGCAGTTCTGGACAGGTCCATGGCTACACCTTC
CASSSGQVHGYTF
>TRBV7-9|TRBJ2-7|.|few|15
TGTGCCAGCAGCTTAGTCCCAGGGTGGTCAGACGAGCAGTACTTC
CASSLVPGWSDEQYF
>TRBV7-2|TRBJ2-7|.|.|13
TGTGCCAGCAGCTTAATCGACTCCTACGAGCAGTACTTC
CASSLIDSYEQYF